The rows below give T cell receptor beta chains drawn from one sample of a study of cytomegalovirus exposure and HLA in healthy donors. This table comes from immunoSEQ multiplex PCR, and its TCRdb copy is limited to in-frame clones, with some not included. Among almost 200,000 clones listed, around 79% were seen once. Source material: PBMCs. The source is a woman between 25 and 40 years old in good health and CMV-seropositive. Each CDR3 is given with its conserved first and last residue. The D gene is left open where the match is weak. Not all rows give a size; the values are once, few, many and, for expanded clones, a class.

v_call	j_call	d_call	clone_size	cdr3_aa	cdr3_nt
TRBV27	TRBJ2-7	TRBD2	NA	CASKKILAGVSYEQYF	TGTGCCAGCAAGAAGATACTAGCGGGAGTTTCCTACGAGCAGTACTTC
TRBV27	TRBJ2-7	TRBD2	NA	CASSGLAGEEYEQYF	TGTGCCAGCAGTGGACTAGCGGGGGAGGAATACGAGCAGTACTTC
TRBV19	TRBJ1-5	NA	NA	CASSFGGFNNQPQHF	TGTGCCAGTAGTTTCGGGGGTTTTAACAATCAGCCCCAGCATTTT
TRBV10-2	TRBJ1-5	NA	NA	CASSARGTQPQHF	TGCGCCAGCAGTGCGCGGGGAACGCAGCCCCAGCATTTT
TRBV9	TRBJ2-3	NA	NA	CASSVVPRYTDTQYF	TGTGCCAGCAGCGTAGTCCCTAGGTACACAGATACGCAGTATTTT
TRBV7-9	TRBJ2-1	TRBD2	NA	CASSSGRRRTYNEQFF	TGTGCCAGCAGTTCCGGGAGGCGCCGAACCTACAATGAGCAGTTCTTC
TRBV6-1	TRBJ1-6	TRBD1	NA	CASTDRVHSPLHF	TGTGCCAGCACTGACAGGGTGCATTCACCCCTCCACTTT
TRBV14	TRBJ2-2	TRBD1	few	CASSHGQARGLFF	TGTGCCAGCAGCCACGGACAGGCCCGAGGGCTGTTTTTT
TRBV7-7	TRBJ2-1	TRBD2	NA	CASSPTSGGAVEQFF	TGTGCCAGCAGCCCAACTAGCGGGGGGGCCGTGGAGCAGTTCTTC
TRBV4-1	TRBJ2-7	TRBD1	NA	CASSPRQGATYEQYF	TGCGCCAGCAGCCCACGACAGGGGGCGACTTACGAGCAGTACTTC
TRBV19	TRBJ2-7	NA	NA	CASSDITGNYEQYF	TGTGCCAGTAGCGACATAACAGGGAACTACGAGCAGTACTTC
TRBV4-3	TRBJ1-6	NA	NA	CASSQESAGFSPLHF	TGCGCCAGCAGCCAAGAGTCCGCAGGGTTTTCACCCCTCCACTTT
TRBV7-8	TRBJ2-1	TRBD2	NA	CASSLFSGSFSYNEQFF	TGTGCCAGCAGCCTCTTTAGCGGGTCCTTCTCCTACAATGAGCAGTTCTTC
TRBV5-6	TRBJ2-1	TRBD2	NA	CASSFRGLDSNEQFF	TGTGCCAGCAGCTTTCGGGGACTAGATTCCAATGAGCAGTTCTTC
TRBV19	TRBJ1-1	NA	NA	CASSIVNTEAFF	TGTGCCAGTAGTATAGTAAACACTGAAGCTTTCTTT
TRBV11-3	TRBJ2-1	TRBD2	few	CASSSWTSGRRHEQFF	TGTGCCAGCAGCTCCTGGACTAGCGGGAGACGGCATGAGCAGTTCTTC
TRBV7-9	TRBJ2-7	TRBD1	NA	CASSNNPGQGLYEQYF	TGTGCCAGCAGCAACAACCCGGGACAGGGTCTCTACGAGCAGTACTTC
TRBV5-4	TRBJ2-7	NA	NA	CASSLISSSYEQYF	TGTGCCAGCAGCTTGATTTCGAGCTCCTACGAGCAGTACTTC
TRBV28	TRBJ1-5	TRBD1	few	CASSLTTGGRGQPQHF	TGTGCCAGCAGTTTGACCACAGGGGGCCGAGGTCAGCCCCAGCATTTT
TRBV14	TRBJ1-2	NA	once	CQSSGPAGYGYTF	TGTCAATCCTCTGGACCGGCGGGCTATGGCTACACCTTC
TRBV15	TRBJ2-3	TRBD2	NA	CATSSTSGSTDTQYF	TGTGCCACCAGCAGCACTAGCGGGAGCACAGATACGCAGTATTTT
TRBV7-2	TRBJ1-2	NA	NA	CASSVTARGGYTF	TGTGCCAGCAGCGTGACCGCAAGAGGTGGCTACACCTTC
TRBV16	TRBJ1-2	TRBD1	NA	CASSQNRGQGNGYTF	TGTGCCAGCAGCCAGAATCGGGGACAGGGAAATGGCTACACCTTC
TRBV5-6	TRBJ2-7	TRBD1	NA	CASSPGTDEQYF	TGTGCCAGCAGCCCCGGGACAGACGAGCAGTACTTC
TRBV19	TRBJ1-5	TRBD1	NA	CASLLGTGGGQPQHF	TGTGCCAGCCTTTTGGGGACAGGGGGGGGTCAGCCCCAGCATTTT
TRBV27	TRBJ2-7	TRBD2	NA	CASSFGLAGSYEQYF	TGTGCCAGCAGTTTCGGACTAGCGGGTTCCTACGAGCAGTACTTC
TRBV10-1	TRBJ2-1	NA	NA	CASIPGAGATGDEQFF	TGCGCCAGCATCCCGGGGGCGGGGGCCACTGGGGATGAGCAGTTCTTC
TRBV30	TRBJ1-1	NA	NA	CAWAMTGNTEAFF	TGTGCCTGGGCAATGACAGGTAACACTGAAGCTTTCTTT
TRBV5-6	TRBJ1-4	NA	NA	CASSLWAGGGGPLF	TGTGCCAGCAGCTTGTGGGCCGGGGGAGGGGGACCTCTTTTT
TRBV7-9	TRBJ2-7	TRBD2	NA	CASSSDLREIEQYF	TGTGCCAGCAGCTCGGATCTGCGGGAGATTGAGCAGTACTTC
TRBV7-8	TRBJ1-2	NA	NA	CASSLARNYGYTF	TGTGCCAGCAGCTTAGCGCGCAACTATGGCTACACCTTC
TRBV5-5	TRBJ2-7	TRBD1	NA	CASRKTGTYEQYF	TGTGCCAGCAGAAAGACAGGGACCTACGAGCAGTACTTC
TRBV4-1	TRBJ1-3	NA	NA	CASSLFPVAGGNTIYF	TGCGCCAGCAGCCTTTTTCCCGTCGCGGGGGGAAACACCATATATTTT
TRBV11-2	TRBJ2-1	TRBD2	NA	CASSLVAGSSYNEQFF	TGTGCCAGCAGCTTGGTAGCGGGGAGCTCCTACAATGAGCAGTTCTTC
TRBV7-8	TRBJ2-5	TRBD2	NA	CASRQGTKRGPETQYF	TGTGCCAGCAGACAAGGGACTAAGCGGGGACCGGAGACCCAGTACTTC
TRBV7-2	TRBJ2-3	TRBD2	few	CASSRLAPDTQYF	TGTGCCAGCAGCCGACTAGCCCCAGATACGCAGTATTTT
TRBV5-8	TRBJ2-2	TRBD1	NA	CASSRGWGQRNTGELFF	TGTGCCAGCAGCAGAGGGTGGGGACAGCGGAACACCGGGGAGCTGTTTTTT
TRBV7-6	TRBJ2-1	TRBD2	NA	CASSLVPRAGDEQFF	TGTGCCAGCAGCTTAGTACCCCGGGCGGGGGACGAGCAGTTCTTC
TRBV11-2	TRBJ1-3	TRBD1	few	CASSWKQGAGGNTIYF	TGTGCCAGCAGCTGGAAACAGGGGGCAGGTGGAAACACCATATATTTT
TRBV10-3	TRBJ2-3	TRBD2	NA	CAISESTGGPDTQYF	TGTGCCATCAGTGAGTCGACGGGAGGGCCGGATACGCAGTATTTT
TRBV5-4	TRBJ2-3	TRBD2	NA	CASTGGETFTDTQYF	TGTGCCAGCACCGGGGGGGAAACCTTCACAGATACGCAGTATTTT
TRBV27	TRBJ1-1	TRBD1	NA	CASSFLGTGMTEAFF	TGTGCCAGCAGTTTTTTAGGGACAGGGATGACTGAAGCTTTCTTT
TRBV4-1	TRBJ2-1	TRBD2	NA	CASSQARTSGRNEQFF	TGCGCCAGCAGCCAAGCGCGAACTAGCGGGAGGAATGAGCAGTTCTTC
TRBV27	TRBJ2-7	NA	NA	CASSLAGSPSYEQYF	TGTGCCAGCAGTTTAGCGGGGTCCCCTTCCTACGAGCAGTACTTC
TRBV4-3	TRBJ2-3	TRBD1	NA	CASSQDYGTGIDTQYF	TGCGCCAGCAGCCAAGATTATGGGACAGGGATAGATACGCAGTATTTT
TRBV30	TRBJ2-1	NA	NA	CAWNSGQGNHEQFF	TGTGCCTGGAACTCCGGGCAGGGCAACCATGAGCAGTTCTTC
TRBV4-3	TRBJ2-7	TRBD2	NA	CASSQVYSGRASAYEQYF	TGCGCCAGCAGCCAAGTATATAGCGGGAGGGCCTCTGCTTACGAGCAGTACTTC